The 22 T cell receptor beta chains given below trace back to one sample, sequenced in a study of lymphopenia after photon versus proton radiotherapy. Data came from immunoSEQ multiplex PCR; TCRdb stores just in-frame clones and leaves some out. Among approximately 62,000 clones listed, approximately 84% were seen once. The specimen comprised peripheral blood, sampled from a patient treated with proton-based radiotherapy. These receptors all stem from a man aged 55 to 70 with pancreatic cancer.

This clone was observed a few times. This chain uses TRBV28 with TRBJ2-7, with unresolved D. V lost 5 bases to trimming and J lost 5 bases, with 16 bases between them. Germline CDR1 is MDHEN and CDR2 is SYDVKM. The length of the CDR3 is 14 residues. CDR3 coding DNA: TGTGCCAGCAGTCCCCTTGGGGTGCAAAACGAGCAGTACTTC. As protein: CASSPLGVQNEQYF.

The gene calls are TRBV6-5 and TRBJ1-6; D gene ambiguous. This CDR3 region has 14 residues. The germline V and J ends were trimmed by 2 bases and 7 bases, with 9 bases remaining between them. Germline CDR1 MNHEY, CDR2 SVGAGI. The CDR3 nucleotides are TGTGCCAGCAGTTACGCTTCTGGGAATTCACCCCTCCACTTT. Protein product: CASSYASGNSPLHF.

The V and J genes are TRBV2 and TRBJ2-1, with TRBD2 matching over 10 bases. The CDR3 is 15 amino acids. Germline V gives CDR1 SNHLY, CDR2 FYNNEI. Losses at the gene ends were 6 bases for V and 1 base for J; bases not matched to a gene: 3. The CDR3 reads CASRLLAGSYNEQFF. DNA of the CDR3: TGTGCCAGCAGACTACTAGCGGGATCCTACAATGAGCAGTTCTTC.

The chain's CDR3 is CASSLDLSYNSPLHF. The CDR3 bases are TGTGCCAGCAGTTTAGACCTCTCCTATAATTCACCCCTCCACTTT. The V and J genes are TRBV28 and TRBJ1-6; D is unresolved. This CDR3 is built from 15 residues. The germline gives CDR1 MDHEN, CDR2 SYDVKM. V shed 2 bases and J shed 0 bases, with 5 bases lying between them.

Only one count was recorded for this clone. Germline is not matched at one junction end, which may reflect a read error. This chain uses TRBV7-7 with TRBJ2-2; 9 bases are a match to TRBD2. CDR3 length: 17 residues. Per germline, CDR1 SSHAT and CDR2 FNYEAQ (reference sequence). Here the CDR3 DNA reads TGTGCTAGCAGCTCCCTGCTCGCTAGCGGGACAGCCGGGGAGCTGTTTTTT. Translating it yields CASSSLLASGTAGELFF.

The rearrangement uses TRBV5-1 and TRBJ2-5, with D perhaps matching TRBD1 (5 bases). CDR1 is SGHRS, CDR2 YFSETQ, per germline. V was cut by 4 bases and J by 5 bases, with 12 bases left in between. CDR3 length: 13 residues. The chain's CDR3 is CASSTEGVETQYF. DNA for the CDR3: TGCGCCAGCAGCACCGAAGGGGTCGAGACCCAGTACTTC.

This chain's CDR3 is CASSYPSGTMEDTQYF. In DNA, the CDR3 is TGTGCCAGCAGTTACCCTTCCGGGACCATGGAGGATACGCAGTATTTT. The J gene is TRBJ2-3, the V gene TRBV7-3; D is perhaps TRBD1 or TRBD2 (5 bases each). Trimming took off 6 bases at V and 6 bases at J, with 22 bases between the two ends. This CDR3 is 16 amino acids long. CDR1 is SGHTA and CDR2 is FQGTGA in the germline V gene.

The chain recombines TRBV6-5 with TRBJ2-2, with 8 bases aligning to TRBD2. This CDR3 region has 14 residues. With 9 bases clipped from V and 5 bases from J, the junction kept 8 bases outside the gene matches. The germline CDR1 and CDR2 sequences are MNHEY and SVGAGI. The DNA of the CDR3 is TGTGCCAGTCGAGCGGGAGAGGAGACCGGGGAGCTGTTTTTT. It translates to CASRAGEETGELFF.

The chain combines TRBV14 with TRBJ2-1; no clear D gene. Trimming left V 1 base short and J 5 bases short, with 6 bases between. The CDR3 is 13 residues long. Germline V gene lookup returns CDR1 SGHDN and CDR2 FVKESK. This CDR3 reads CASSQVRNNEQFF. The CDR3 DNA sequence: TGTGCCAGCAGCCAAGTTCGCAACAATGAGCAGTTCTTC.

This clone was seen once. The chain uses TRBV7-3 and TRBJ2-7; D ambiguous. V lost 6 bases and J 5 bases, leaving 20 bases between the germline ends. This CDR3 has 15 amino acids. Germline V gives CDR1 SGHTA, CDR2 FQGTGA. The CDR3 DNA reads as TGTGCCAGCAGTTCCCTACGGCCAGGCAGCCACGAGCAGTACTTC. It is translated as CASSSLRPGSHEQYF.

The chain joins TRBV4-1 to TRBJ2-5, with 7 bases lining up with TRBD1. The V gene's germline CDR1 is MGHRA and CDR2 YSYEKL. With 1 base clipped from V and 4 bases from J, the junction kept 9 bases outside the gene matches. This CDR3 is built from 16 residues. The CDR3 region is CASSQGSLGGGETQYF. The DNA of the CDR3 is TGCGCCAGCAGCCAAGGTTCTCTAGGGGGCGGAGAGACCCAGTACTTC.

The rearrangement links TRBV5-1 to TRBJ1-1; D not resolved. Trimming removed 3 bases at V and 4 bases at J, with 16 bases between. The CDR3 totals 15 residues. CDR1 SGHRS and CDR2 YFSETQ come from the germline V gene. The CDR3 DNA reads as TGCGCCAGCAGCTCCTCGGGGAGTTTGGGCACTGAAGCTTTCTTT. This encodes CASSSSGSLGTEAFF.

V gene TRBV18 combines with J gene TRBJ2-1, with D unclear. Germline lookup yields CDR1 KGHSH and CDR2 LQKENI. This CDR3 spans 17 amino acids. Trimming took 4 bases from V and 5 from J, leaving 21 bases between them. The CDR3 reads CASSLLGSPSIDNEQFF. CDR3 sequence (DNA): TGTGCCAGCTCACTCCTTGGTAGTCCCAGTATTGACAATGAGCAGTTCTTC. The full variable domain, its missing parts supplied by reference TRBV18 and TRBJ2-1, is NAGVMQNPRHLVRRRGQEARLRCSPMKGHSHVYWYRQLPEEGLKFMVYLQKENIIDESGMPKERFSAEFPKEGPSILRIQQVVRGDSAAYFCASSLLGSPSIDNEQFFGPGTRLTVL.

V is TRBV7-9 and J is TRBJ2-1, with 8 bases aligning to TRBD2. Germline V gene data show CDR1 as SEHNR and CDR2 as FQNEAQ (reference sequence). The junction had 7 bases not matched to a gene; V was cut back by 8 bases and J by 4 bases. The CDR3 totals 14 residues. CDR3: CASGTSGPYNEQFF. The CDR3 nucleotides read TGTGCCAGCGGAACTAGCGGTCCATACAATGAGCAGTTCTTC.

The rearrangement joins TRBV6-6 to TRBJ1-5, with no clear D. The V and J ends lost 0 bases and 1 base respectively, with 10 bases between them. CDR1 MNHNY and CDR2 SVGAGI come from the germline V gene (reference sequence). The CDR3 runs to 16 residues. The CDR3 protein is CASSYSTGPSNQPQHF. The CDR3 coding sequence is TGTGCCAGCAGTTACTCCACGGGCCCGAGCAATCAGCCCCAGCATTTT.

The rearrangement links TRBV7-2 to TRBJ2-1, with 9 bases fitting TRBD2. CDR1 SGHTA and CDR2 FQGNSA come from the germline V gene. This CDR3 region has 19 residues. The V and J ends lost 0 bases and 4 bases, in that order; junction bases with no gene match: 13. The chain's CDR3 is CASSLAPRVGLALYNEQFF. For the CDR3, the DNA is TGTGCCAGCAGCTTAGCCCCTAGGGTGGGACTAGCCCTATACAATGAGCAGTTCTTC.

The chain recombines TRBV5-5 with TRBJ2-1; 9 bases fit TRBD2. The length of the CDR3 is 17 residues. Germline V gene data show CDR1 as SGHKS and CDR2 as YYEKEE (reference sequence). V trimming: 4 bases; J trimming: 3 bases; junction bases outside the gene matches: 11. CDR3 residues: CASSPRVAGVVYNEQFF. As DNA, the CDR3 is TGTGCCAGCAGCCCCCGGGTAGCGGGAGTTGTCTACAATGAGCAGTTCTTC.

The CDR3 sequence is CASSPGEWGRRRFNYGYTF. For the CDR3, the DNA is TGTGCCAGCAGCCCCGGGGAGTGGGGAAGGCGCCGATTTAACTATGGCTACACCTTC. The chain carries TRBV7-9 and TRBJ1-2; no firm D call. The length of the CDR3 is 19 residues. V was pared by 5 bases and J by 1 base, with 26 bases between. CDR1 is SEHNR, CDR2 FQNEAQ, per germline (reference sequence).

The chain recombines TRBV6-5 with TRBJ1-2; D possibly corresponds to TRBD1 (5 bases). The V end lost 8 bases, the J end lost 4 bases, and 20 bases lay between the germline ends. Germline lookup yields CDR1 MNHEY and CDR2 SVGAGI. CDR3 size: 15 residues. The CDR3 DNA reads TGTGCCAGCCGAACTCAGGGCCTTGGAGCCTATGGCTACACCTTC. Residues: CASRTQGLGAYGYTF.

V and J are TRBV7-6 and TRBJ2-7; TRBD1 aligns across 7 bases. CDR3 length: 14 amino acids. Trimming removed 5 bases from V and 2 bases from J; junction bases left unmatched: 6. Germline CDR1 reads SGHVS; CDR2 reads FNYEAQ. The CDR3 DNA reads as TGTGCCAGCAGCCCCGGGGACAGCCCCTACGAGCAGTACTTC. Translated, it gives CASSPGDSPYEQYF.

Written as DNA, the CDR3 is TGTGCCAGCAGCTTAGACCGGGACAGTGGCTACACCTTC. Its translation is CASSLDRDSGYTF. The chain combines TRBV7-2 with TRBJ1-2, with 7 bases lining up with TRBD1. CDR3 size: 13 residues. J was trimmed by 7 bases and V by 1 base; bases with no gene match: 3. Germline assignment: CDR1 SGHTA and CDR2 FQGNSA.

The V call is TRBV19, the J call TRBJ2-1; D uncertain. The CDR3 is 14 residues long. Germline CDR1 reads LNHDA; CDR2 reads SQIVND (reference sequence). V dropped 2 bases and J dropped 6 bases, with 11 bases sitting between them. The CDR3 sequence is CASSISPRSNEQFF. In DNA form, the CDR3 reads TGTGCCAGTAGTATAAGCCCTAGAAGCAATGAGCAGTTCTTC. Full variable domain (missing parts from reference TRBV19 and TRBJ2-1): DGGITQSPKYLFRKEGQNVTLSCEQNLNHDAMYWYRQDPGQGLRLIYYSQIVNDFQKGDIAEGYSVSREKKESFPLTVTSAQKNPTAFYLCASSISPRSNEQFFGPGTRLTVL.